The 20 T cell receptor beta chains below all came from one sample that was sequenced in a study of cytomegalovirus exposure and HLA in healthy donors (dated by TCRdb to 2016 to 2017). Library prep was done by the immunoSEQ multiplex PCR assay. A mixture of 60 forward primers for TCR Vbeta segments and 13 reverse primers for TCR Jbeta segments was used in the multiplex PCR. The clones in this table, taken by TCRdb from immuneACCESS, are in-frame only. Not every clone is retained; where verified, under half of the shortfall comes from an unresolved V gene, and the cause of the rest is unknown. In all, the sample holds about 110,000 clones, and 81% of those were seen once. The top ten clones comprise less than 2.5% of the sample. The specimen sequenced was PBMCs. These TCRs come from a woman between 25 and 40 years old in good health and CMV-seronegative.

This clone has only a few counts. The chain combines TRBV5-4 with TRBJ1-1, with D possibly being TRBD1 (5 bases). The germline V gene encodes CDR1 SGHNT and CDR2 YYREEE (reference sequence). Trimming removed 2 bases at V and 1 base at J, with 9 bases between. This CDR3 region has 14 residues. CDR3 protein: CASSFLGGNTEAFF. The CDR3 DNA is TGTGCCAGCAGCTTTTTGGGGGGGAACACTGAAGCTTTCTTT.

The chain combines TRBV5-1 with TRBJ1-2; D is possibly TRBD1 (5 bases). This CDR3 is built from 18 residues. From germline, CDR1 is SGHRS and CDR2 YFSETQ. Trimming took 0 bases from V and 8 from J, leaving 26 bases between them. In DNA form, the CDR3 reads TGCGCCAGCAGCTTGGCCGCTAAACGACAGCCCCGACTCAGGGGCTACACCTTC. As protein: CASSLAAKRQPRLRGYTF.

This chain's CDR3 is CASSFRRAGGYTF. In nucleotides, the CDR3 is TGTGCCAGCAGCTTTCGGAGGGCGGGGGGCTACACCTTC. V gene TRBV7-2 combines with J gene TRBJ1-2; D remains unclear. CDR3 size: 13 residues. Trimming cost V 3 bases and J 8 bases, with 13 bases left between them. Germline V gene data show CDR1 as SGHTA and CDR2 as FQGNSA. Variable domain in full (rest from reference TRBV7-2 and TRBJ1-2): GAGVSQSPSNKVTEKGKDVELRCDPISGHTALYWYRQSLGQGLEFLIYFQGNSAPDKSGLPSDRFSAERTGGSVSTLTIQRTQQEDSAVYLCASSFRRAGGYTFGSGTRLTVV.

The chain carries TRBV6-5 and TRBJ2-2, with D unclear. V was shortened by 0 bases and J by 6 bases, with 11 bases between the two germline ends. Germline loops: CDR1 MNHEY, CDR2 SVGAGI. The CDR3 consists of 15 residues. The CDR3 nucleotides are TGTGCCAGCAGTTACTCCGGGTATAAACCCGGGGAGCTGTTTTTT. Amino acid sequence: CASSYSGYKPGELFF.

The table lists this clone with a few counts. The rearrangement uses TRBV5-1 and TRBJ1-1; D unclear. CDR3 length: 15 amino acids. The ends were cut back, 3 bases at V and 0 bases at J, with 12 bases in the middle. Germline V gene sequence: CDR1 SGHRS, CDR2 YFSETQ. This CDR3 reads CASSSLRGMNTEAFF. In nucleotides, the CDR3 is TGCGCCAGCAGCTCTTTACGCGGCATGAACACTGAAGCTTTCTTT.

The gene calls are TRBV5-1 and TRBJ1-1; TRBD1 aligns across 11 bases. This CDR3 is 15 amino acids long. From germline, CDR1 is SGHRS and CDR2 YFSETQ. Trimming at V came to 2 bases and at J to 3 bases, leaving 3 bases not matched to a gene. The CDR3 DNA reads TGCGCCAGCAGCTTCGGACAGGGGGCCCACACTGAAGCTTTCTTT. Translating it yields CASSFGQGAHTEAFF.

This chain connects TRBV14 to TRBJ1-1; D is unresolved. This CDR3 region has 16 residues. Germline values: CDR1 SGHDN, CDR2 FVKESK. The germline V and J ends were trimmed by 0 bases and 3 bases, with 14 bases remaining between them. CDR3 sequence (DNA): TGTGCCAGCAGCCAAGACTTGCGGATCGCGGACACTGAAGCTTTCTTT. Translation: CASSQDLRIADTEAFF.

The V gene is TRBV15, the J gene TRBJ1-4; D not resolved. Germline CDR1 reads LNHNV; CDR2 reads YYDKDF (reference sequence). Trimming removed 0 bases at V and 3 bases at J, with 11 bases between. There are 16 residues in the CDR3. As DNA, the CDR3 is TGTGCCACCAGCAGAGATGATGGGGAGTCTAATGAAAAACTGTTTTTT. It codes for CATSRDDGESNEKLFF.

The chain employs TRBV19 and TRBJ2-7; a weak D match, TRBD1 (5 bases). Between the trimmed V and J ends, which lost 6 bases and 3 bases, there was a span of 12 bases. The CDR3 runs 13 residues. The germline gives CDR1 LNHDA, CDR2 SQIVND (reference sequence). CDR3 in DNA: TGTGCCAGTAGCAACCTCGACAGCTACGAGCAGTACTTC. Translating gives CASSNLDSYEQYF.

The J gene is TRBJ1-2, the V gene TRBV7-9, with D possibly being TRBD1 (5 bases). Germline V gene sequence: CDR1 SEHNR, CDR2 FQNEAQ (reference sequence). The CDR3 covers 11 residues. The V and J ends lost 7 bases and 5 bases respectively, with 8 bases between them. The CDR3 region is CASTDSYGYTF. For the CDR3, the DNA is TGTGCCAGCACCGACAGTTATGGCTACACCTTC.

This chain uses TRBV10-3 with TRBJ1-5; 7 nucleotides agree with TRBD1. Germline assignment: CDR1 ENHRY and CDR2 SYGVKD. The CDR3 is made up of 14 amino acids. Trimming took 5 bases from V and 7 from J; bases not matched to a gene: 8. The CDR3 region has the DNA TGTGCCATCAGTTCGAGACAGGGAGACCAGCCCCAGCATTTT. Residues: CAISSRQGDQPQHF.

The chain is built from TRBV7-6 and TRBJ2-1, with TRBD2 identical over 9 bases. The CDR3 has 17 amino acids. J gave up 0 bases and V 5 bases, and 8 bases lay outside the gene matches. Germline-derived CDR1 and CDR2 are SGHVS and FNYEAQ. In DNA form, the CDR3 reads TGTGCCAGCAGCCTTACTGATAGCGGGAGCTCCTACAATGAGCAGTTCTTC. This sequence encodes CASSLTDSGSSYNEQFF.

The CDR3 DNA reads as TGTGCCAGCAGCTCGGCGGGGACCATCAATGAGCAGTTCTTC. Residues: CASSSAGTINEQFF. The chain couples TRBV7-9 to TRBJ2-1; perhaps TRBD2 as D (6 bases). Germline V gene lookup returns CDR1 SEHNR and CDR2 FQNEAQ (reference sequence). Trimming removed 4 bases from V and 6 bases from J, with 13 bases in between. The CDR3 is 14 residues long.

This chain joins TRBV5-3 and TRBJ1-1; 9 bases are a match to TRBD1. TRBV5-3 counts as an open reading frame of uncertain function. After removal of 4 bases from V and 0 bases from J, the junction contained 13 bases not matched to a gene. The CDR3 is made up of 18 amino acids. Here the CDR3 DNA reads TGTGCCAGAAGCCATGATTGGGGGACAGGGAACATGAACACTGAAGCTTTCTTT. Translating gives CARSHDWGTGNMNTEAFF.

The chain has TRBV7-2 and TRBJ1-1; no definite D call. This CDR3 has 15 residues. V was cut by 4 bases and J by 1 base, with 13 bases left in between. The V gene's germline CDR1 is SGHTA and CDR2 FQGNSA. CDR3 region: CASSSDPDWNTEAFF. For the CDR3, the DNA is TGTGCCAGCAGCTCCGATCCGGACTGGAACACTGAAGCTTTCTTT.

This chain joins TRBV7-2 and TRBJ2-2, with 8 nucleotides matching TRBD1. Germline CDR1 is SGHTA and CDR2 is FQGNSA. Trimming took 1 base from V and 8 from J; bases not matched to a gene: 6. The CDR3 consists of 15 residues. The CDR3 DNA sequence: TGTGCCAGCAGCTTAGTACCGGACAGGGAGGGGGAGCTGTTTTTT. Translating gives CASSLVPDREGELFF.

The table lists this clone with a count of one. This chain joins TRBV19 and TRBJ1-2; D unclear. The CDR3 sequence is 17 residues long. Trimming removed 6 bases from V and 2 bases from J, with 22 bases in between. The V gene's germline CDR1 is LNHDA and CDR2 SQIVND (reference sequence). The CDR3 DNA is TGTGCCAGTAGAGAATCCGGTCGGCGGCAGCAAAACTATGGCTACACCTTC. Its protein is CASRESGRRQQNYGYTF.

This sequence joins TRBV28 and TRBJ2-3, with TRBD2 identical over 9 bases. J lost 1 base, V lost 4 bases, and 3 bases had no gene match. Germline CDR1 reads MDHEN; CDR2 reads SYDVKM. CDR3 length equals 15 residues. This CDR3 reads CASSSSSGGTDTQYF. The CDR3 DNA is TGTGCCAGCAGTTCCTCTAGCGGGGGCACAGATACGCAGTATTTT.

Of note for this clone: One junction end does not reproduce the germline sequence, and a read error may be involved. This chain links TRBV7-9 with TRBJ2-1; D not certain. This CDR3 region has 15 residues. Germline V gives CDR1 SEHNR, CDR2 FQNEAQ (reference sequence). The CDR3 protein is CSSSLVWSSYNEQFF. CDR3 sequence (DNA): TGTTCCAGCAGCTTAGTATGGAGCTCCTACAATGAGCAGTTCTTC.

There are a few counts of this clone. V gene TRBV7-8 combines with J gene TRBJ1-2; D gene unclear. The ends were cut back, 4 bases at V and 2 bases at J, with 20 bases in the middle. Germline V gives CDR1 SGHVS, CDR2 FQNEAQ. The CDR3 is made up of 17 amino acids. The CDR3, as DNA: TGTGCCAGCAGCTCACCGAGGCGGGCCGGCCACAACTATGGCTACACCTTC. Its translation: CASSSPRRAGHNYGYTF.